This TCR beta chain was found in a study of early T cells in non-severe SARS-CoV-2 infection. Overall study: Bulk RNA taken from unsorted whole blood was sequenced, leaving chains unpaired.

The CDR3 contains 12 residues. Germline assignment: CDR1 DFQATT and CDR2 SNEGSKA (reference sequence). The V and J ends lost 4 bases and 5 bases respectively, with 9 bases between them. Unique molecular identifiers (one per individual cDNA molecule) were attached. One entry per CDR3 protein results from TCRdb running MiXCR on the 5' RACE reads. The sample consists of tens of thousands of distinct CDR3 sequences, around 6.5% of them appearing once. The chain links TRBV20-1 to TRBJ2-1; the D is unclear. This TCR derives from an adult who was a healthcare worker with PCR-confirmed SARS-CoV-2 infection or an uninfected control (not recorded which). The sequenced sample was whole blood, obtained at baseline. CDR3 protein: CSAKTGHNEQFF. The CDR3 DNA sequence: TGCAGTGCTAAAACCGGACACAATGAGCAGTTCTTC.